This TCR beta chain stems from a study of T cell changes during pregnancy in multiple sclerosis (dated by TCRdb to between 2017 and 2020). A note on the overall study: The study examined how the T cell repertoire changed over the course of pregnancy in women with multiple sclerosis.

V is clipped by 3 bases and J by 5 bases, and the sequence between their germline boundaries is 5 bases long. The germline V gene supplies CDR1 MDHEN and CDR2 SYDVKM. The CDR3 holds 11 amino acids from the cysteine to the phenylalanine. The CDR3 DNA has 33 bases and is translated from base 1. Concerning this clone itself: The target of this receptor is not known. Qualities for individual bases were not recorded, and no much larger clone is one base off.

Library generation was performed with the immunoSEQ multiplex PCR assay. In its TCRdb copy, this immuneACCESS table keeps in-frame sequences only and misses some clones. Where compared with another copy, unresolved V genes explain less than half of these, and the others have no known cause. Here the sample has around 55,000 clones; roughly 94% occur a single time. Jointly, the top ten make up 3% to 3.5% of the sample. Sequences were derived from CD8+ T cells from peripheral blood mononuclear cells, sampled in the third trimester of pregnancy. This sequence originates from a female donor with multiple sclerosis, enrolled in a pregnancy study. The chain is made from TRBV28 and TRBJ2-7, with a weak D call of TRBD1 (5 bases match). The sequenced DNA is TGTGCCAGCAGTTTCAGGGACGAGCAGTACTTC. It encodes CASSFRDEQYF.